A selection of T cell receptor beta chains follows, all from one sample in a study of cytomegalovirus exposure and HLA in healthy donors. TCRdb's table, derived via immunoSEQ multiplex PCR, lists solely in-frame clones and lacks some. The sample includes fewer than 200,000 clones, roughly 80% of them seen just once. Input material: PBMCs. All receptors derive from a man younger than 40 in good health and CMV-seronegative. The CDR3 runs from the conserved cysteine through the conserved F or W. A D gene is named only where the DNA matches it firmly. Only some rows state a clone size, as once, few, many or a class for expanded clones.

>TRBJ2-7|TRBV27|-|-
CRPDRKGTYEQYF
TGTCGACCCGACAGGAAAGGTACCTACGAGCAGTACTTC
>TRBJ2-7|TRBV7-9|-|-
CASNPLSGYEQYF
TGTGCCAGCAACCCCTTATCGGGCTACGAGCAGTACTTC
>TRBJ1-5|TRBV10-2|-|once
CASRLRGGQPQHF
TGCGCCAGCAGGCTAAGGGGGGGACAGCCCCAGCATTTT
>TRBJ2-3|TRBV5-1|-|-
CASRDQGSTDTQYF
TGCGCCAGCAGAGATCAGGGGAGCACAGATACGCAGTATTTT
>TRBJ2-7|TRBV5-1|-|-
CASSSQNLLSYEQYF
TGCGCCAGCAGCTCACAGAATTTACTCTCCTACGAGCAGTACTTC
>TRBJ2-7|TRBV6-6|-|few
CASRSDRSTIYEQYF
TGTGCCAGCAGGTCAGACAGGTCCACGATCTACGAGCAGTACTTC
>TRBJ2-1|TRBV9|TRBD2|-
CASSASGGVNEQFF
TGTGCCAGCAGCGCGAGTGGGGGGGTCAATGAGCAGTTCTTC
>TRBJ1-1|TRBV6-5|-|-
CASSSLGANTEAFF
TGTGCCAGCAGTTCCCTTGGAGCGAACACTGAAGCTTTCTTT
>TRBJ2-5|TRBV9|TRBD2|-
CASSGLAGEETQYF
TGTGCCAGCAGCGGACTAGCGGGGGAAGAGACCCAGTACTTC
>TRBJ2-2|TRBV28|TRBD1|-
CASILGDRVLTGELFF
TGTGCCAGCATCCTGGGGGACAGGGTGCTTACCGGGGAGCTGTTTTTT
>TRBJ2-2|TRBV7-9|-|-
CASSPDGKRELFF
TGTGCCAGCAGCCCGGACGGGAAGCGGGAGCTGTTTTTT
>TRBJ2-7|TRBV7-9|TRBD1|-
CASSLPGGSFNEQYF
TGTGCCAGCAGCTTACCAGGGGGCTCTTTTAACGAGCAGTACTTC
>TRBJ1-2|TRBV6-1|TRBD1|-
CASSEAQGAQNYGYTF
TGTGCCAGCAGTGAAGCCCAGGGGGCGCAAAACTATGGCTACACCTTC
>TRBJ2-1|TRBV28|-|-
CASSLWEGGNEQFF
TGTGCCAGCAGTTTGTGGGAGGGGGGCAATGAGCAGTTCTTC
>TRBJ2-5|TRBV30|TRBD1|-
CAWSVLGTGIQETQYF
TGTGCCTGGAGTGTACTGGGGACAGGGATACAAGAGACCCAGTACTTC
>TRBJ1-2|TRBV29-1|TRBD1|few
CSDWTGKSLHGYTF
TGCAGCGATTGGACAGGAAAGTCCCTTCATGGCTACACCTTC
>TRBJ2-3|TRBV12-5|TRBD2|-
CASGFTWDYLSTDTQYF
TGTGCTAGTGGTTTCACCTGGGACTACCTCAGCACAGATACGCAGTATTTT
>TRBJ1-3|TRBV4-3|TRBD1|-
CASSQGTGGNTIYF
TGCGCCAGCAGCCAGGGGACAGGGGGAAACACCATATATTTT
>TRBJ1-6|TRBV5-1|-|-
CASSLGTQYSPLHF
TGCGCCAGCAGCTTGGGGACACAGTATTCACCCCTCCACTTT
>TRBJ2-1|TRBV5-1|TRBD2|-
CASSSTSGRFGSSYNEQFF
TGCGCCAGCAGCTCTACTAGCGGGAGGTTCGGGAGCTCCTACAATGAGCAGTTCTTC
>TRBJ1-2|TRBV7-9|TRBD1|-
CASSWLRDRANYGYTF
TGTGCCAGCAGCTGGCTCCGGGACAGGGCGAACTATGGCTACACCTTC
>TRBJ1-2|TRBV6-5|-|few
CASRPSQNYGYTF
TGTGCCAGCAGACCCTCACAGAACTATGGCTACACCTTC
>TRBJ2-1|TRBV7-9|TRBD1|-
CASSTYRGSQYNEQFF
TGTGCCAGCAGCACCTACAGGGGATCCCAATACAATGAGCAGTTCTTC
>TRBJ2-1|TRBV25-1|-|few
CASGYRFHEQFF
TGTGCCAGCGGATACAGGTTCCATGAGCAGTTCTTC
>TRBJ2-5|TRBV28|-|-
CASSFAGQQTQYF
TGTGCCAGCAGTTTCGCAGGGCAGCAGACCCAGTACTTC
>TRBJ2-7|TRBV20-1|-|-
CSASSYEQYF
TGCAGTGCTAGTAGCTACGAGCAGTACTTC
>TRBJ1-5|TRBV28|-|-
CASSLTEDQPQHF
TGTGCCAGCAGTTTAACTGAGGATCAGCCCCAGCATTTT
>TRBJ1-1|TRBV29-1|TRBD1|-
CSVGGQGWTEAFF
TGCAGCGTTGGTGGACAGGGCTGGACTGAAGCTTTCTTT
>TRBJ1-3|TRBV6-5|-|-
CASGTGSSGNTIYF
TGTGCCAGCGGTACAGGGAGCTCTGGAAACACCATATATTTT
>TRBJ2-7|TRBV7-2|TRBD2|-
CASSARLAGEQYF
TGTGCCAGCAGCGCACGACTAGCGGGGGAGCAGTACTTC
>TRBJ2-5|TRBV19|-|-
CASSIKGAEETQYF
TGTGCCAGTAGTATTAAAGGGGCGGAAGAGACCCAGTACTTC
>TRBJ2-2|TRBV4-1|-|once
CASSQERFSNTGELFF
TGCGCCAGCAGCCAAGAGAGGTTCTCGAACACCGGGGAGCTGTTTTTT
>TRBJ1-5|TRBV7-2|-|-
CASSPRGPNQPQHF
TGTGCCAGCAGCCCGAGAGGGCCAAATCAGCCCCAGCATTTT
>TRBJ2-2|TRBV19|TRBD1|-
CALGTGDTGELFF
TGTGCCCTAGGGACAGGAGACACCGGGGAGCTGTTTTTT
>TRBJ2-5|TRBV5-1|-|-
CASSLAGIRRERETQYF
TGCGCCAGCAGCTTGGCCGGTATCAGGAGGGAGAGGGAGACCCAGTACTTC
>TRBJ2-7|TRBV5-4|-|few
CASSRDAGRNGEQYF
TGTGCCAGCAGCCGGGATGCGGGGAGAAACGGCGAGCAGTACTTC
>TRBJ2-2|TRBV9|TRBD2|-
CASSVAGGYTGELFF
TGTGCCAGCAGCGTAGCGGGGGGGTACACCGGGGAGCTGTTTTTT
>TRBJ1-1|TRBV11-2|TRBD1|once
CASSFTKDRGSFF
TGTGCCAGCAGCTTCACAAAGGACAGGGGGTCTTTCTTT
>TRBJ2-2|TRBV5-6|TRBD2|-
CASTLSGRAAGELFF
TGTGCCAGCACCTTAAGCGGGAGGGCCGCCGGGGAGCTGTTTTTT
>TRBJ2-7|TRBV15|TRBD1|-
CATSRDPQGQAKYEQYF
TGTGCCACCAGCAGAGACCCCCAGGGACAGGCAAAGTACGAGCAGTACTTC
>TRBJ2-2|TRBV18|-|-
CASSSRDPGELFF
TGTGCCAGCTCATCCAGGGATCCCGGGGAGCTGTTTTTT